This T cell receptor (beta chain) comes out of a study of shared clonotypes between healthy human individuals (TCRdb year 2020). Study-wide context: The cohort included a few men and a couple of women between 18 and 49 years of age. For each donor, three plates each were used for CD4 naive and CD4 memory, two plates were used for CD8 naive, and one plate was used for CD8 memory. Blood TCR repertoires of a handful of healthy adults were deeply sequenced to estimate repertoire size and the extent of clonotype sharing between individuals. To increase sequencing depth and limit assay-specific biases, different laboratories used diverse techniques to prepare libraries and sequence TCR repertoires. Each donor's leukapheresis produced roughly between roughly 0.85 and 10 billion PBMCs.

The donors were healthy, HIV-negative adults with no recently reported acute infections or vaccinations. Every donor was a Caucasian adult residing in Nashville, Tennessee, USA. CD4+ T cells were enriched through magnetic negative selection, after which naive cells were positively selected on CD45RA and the remaining negative fraction served as the memory subset. Blood was obtained by leukapheresis, after which PBMCs were separated by Ficoll-Histopaque density gradient centrifugation and cryopreserved in liquid nitrogen vapor phase. Analytical flow cytometry was used to check the purity and quantity of each magnetically sorted T cell population. Genomic DNA was isolated from each sorted fraction and quantified by UV absorbance on a Nanodrop 2000c. For this clone: The antigen it binds to is not known. Qualities for individual bases were not recorded, and no much larger clone is one base off.

Using the deep immunoSEQ assay, TCR CDR3 regions were amplified from genomic DNA by multiplex PCR. Genomic DNA extracted from each cell subset was distributed evenly over all wells of several immunoSEQ 96-well plates, and each plate served as one replicate. Each replicate PCR for sorted subsets received about 200 ng genomic DNA, equal to roughly 33,000 T cell genomes. The purified libraries were quantified using a Qubit 3.0 fluorometer, sized with a Bioanalyzer 2100, and then quantified again using the KAPA Library Quantification kit. Each immunoSEQ 96-well plate was sequenced on its own single-read 150-cycle Illumina NextSeq 550 flow cell. Per the source publication's procedure: Because the immunoSEQ output held only junctional sequences and lacked quality scores, the filtering could not match the filtering applied to full-length reads. To assign V/J genes and CDR3, sequences were annotated using PyIR, a Python wrapper for IgBLAST v1.9, with IMGT germline references. Reads were removed for weak V/J assignments (E-value above 1e-6), missing CDR3, stop codons, out-of-frame junctions, or ambiguous translated residues. V3J clonotypes were defined as sequences sharing an identical inferred V gene, J gene, and CDR3 amino acid sequence. The percentage overlap between two repertoires was calculated by dividing the number of shared unique clonotypes by the size of the smaller repertoire. Three approaches were used to assess repertoire richness: RTK rarefaction, the Chao1 estimator, and Recon v2.1 estimates of unobserved clonotypes. Generation probabilities were computed with OLGA for all TCRbeta clonotypes obtained by the gDNA method from a handful of donors. Imported from immuneACCESS, the table was reduced by TCRdb to in-frame sequences with V and J called. These copies leave out some clones; in studies compared against another copy, an unresolved V gene accounts for under half, and the cause of the remainder is not known. The DNA was the basis for D and trimming; V, J and clone size are from that table. This sample is represented by some 2,100,000 clones; approximately 96% of them were singletons. Roughly 0.13% of the sample is held by the ten biggest clonotypes.

Trimming costs V 0 bases and J 7 bases, and their ends lie 12 bases apart. Taken from cysteine to phenylalanine, the CDR3 has 15 residues. This entry keeps only the CDR3 DNA: 45 bases, framed from base 1. The germline V gene gives CDR1 as LGHNA and CDR2 as YSLEER. Results and caveats for the whole study, not just this receptor: Pairwise subsampling led to the expectation that sequencing depth would affect the degree of clonotype sharing among donors. The genetic and exposure-history diversity represented was limited by the small number of donors. Roughly 5.2% of naive CD4, around 4% of naive CD8, around 2.3% of memory CD4, and roughly 0.4% of memory CD8 clonotypes were shared across several donors. Sampling was restricted to blood, and TCR repertoires in tissues likely differ from the TCR repertoires found in blood. Clonotypes shared by all four sorted-subset donors showed higher generation probabilities than non-shared clonotypes. Naive subsets generally had larger estimated clonotype richness than memory subsets did. Even with the large sequencing depth, rarefaction of the sorted-subset datasets indicated that sequencing was incomplete.

The sequence links TRBV4-3 to TRBJ2-2; TRBD1 is perhaps the D gene, given 5 matching bases. Specimen: naive CD4+ T cells sorted from blood. The cell subset or site label here, explained by the study, means: CD45RA+ positively selected. The sequence was obtained from a man aged 18-30 years in good health. The CDR3 is CASSQELPRGGELFF. Read as DNA, the sequence is TGCGCCAGCAGCCAAGAACTCCCTAGGGGCGGGGAGCTGTTTTTT.